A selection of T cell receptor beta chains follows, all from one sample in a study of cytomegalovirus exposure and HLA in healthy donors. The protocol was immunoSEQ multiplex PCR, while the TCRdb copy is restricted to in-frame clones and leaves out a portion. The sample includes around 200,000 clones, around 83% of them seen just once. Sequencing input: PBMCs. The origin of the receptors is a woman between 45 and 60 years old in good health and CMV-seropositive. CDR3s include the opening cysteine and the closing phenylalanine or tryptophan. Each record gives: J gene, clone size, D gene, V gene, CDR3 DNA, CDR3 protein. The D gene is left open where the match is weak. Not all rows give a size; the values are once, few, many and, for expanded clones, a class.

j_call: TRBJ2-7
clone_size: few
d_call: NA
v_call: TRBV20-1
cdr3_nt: TGCAGTGCTCGTGGGCCCTACGAGCAGTACTTC
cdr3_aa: CSARGPYEQYF

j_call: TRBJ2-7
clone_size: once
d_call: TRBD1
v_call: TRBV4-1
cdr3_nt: TGCGCCAGCAGCCTCGGGACAGGTTCGGTCGAGCAGTACTTC
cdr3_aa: CASSLGTGSVEQYF

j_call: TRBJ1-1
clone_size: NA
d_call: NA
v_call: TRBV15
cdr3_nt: TGTGCCACCAGCAGAGCACAACGATGGGGGGGGACTGAAGCTTTCTTT
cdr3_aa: CATSRAQRWGGTEAFF

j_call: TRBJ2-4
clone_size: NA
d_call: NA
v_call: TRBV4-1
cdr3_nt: TGCGCCAGCAGCCAAGCAGGGGTCGCCAAAAACATTCAGTACTTC
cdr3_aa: CASSQAGVAKNIQYF

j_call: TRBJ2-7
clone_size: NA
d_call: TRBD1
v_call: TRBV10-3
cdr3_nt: TGTGCCAGCGGACAGGGGCCAGATCCCGAGCAGTACTTC
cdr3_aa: CASGQGPDPEQYF

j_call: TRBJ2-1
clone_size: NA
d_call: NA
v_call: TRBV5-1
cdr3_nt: TGCGCCAGCAGCCCGGCGGTTGGGAATGAGCAGTTCTTC
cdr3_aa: CASSPAVGNEQFF

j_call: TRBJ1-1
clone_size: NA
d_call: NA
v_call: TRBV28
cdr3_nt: TGTGCCAGCAGTCCCCAGGGTGATTTGAACACTGAAGCTTTCTTT
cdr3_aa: CASSPQGDLNTEAFF

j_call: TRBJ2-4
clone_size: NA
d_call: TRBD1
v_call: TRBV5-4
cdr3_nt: TGTGCCAGCAGCCCAAGGACAGGGAAAAACATTCAGTACTTC
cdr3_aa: CASSPRTGKNIQYF

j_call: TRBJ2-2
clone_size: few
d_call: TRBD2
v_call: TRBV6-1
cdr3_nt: TGTGCCAGCAGTGAAGCGCTGAGCCTAGCGGGGTTTGTTTGGGAGCTGTTTTTT
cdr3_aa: CASSEALSLAGFVWELFF

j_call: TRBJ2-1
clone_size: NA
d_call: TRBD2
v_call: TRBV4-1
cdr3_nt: TGCGCCAGCAGCCCGCCGACTAGCGGGGGTTACTACAATGAGCAGTTCTTC
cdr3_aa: CASSPPTSGGYYNEQFF

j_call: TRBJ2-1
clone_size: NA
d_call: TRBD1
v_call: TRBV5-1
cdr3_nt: TGCGCCAGCAGAAAGACAGGGGCCATCCACAATGAGCAGTTCTTC
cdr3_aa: CASRKTGAIHNEQFF

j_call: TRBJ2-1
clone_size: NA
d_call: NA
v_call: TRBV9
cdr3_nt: TGTGCCAGCAGCGTATCATCTGGGGGCGGTGAGCAGTTCTTC
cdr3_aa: CASSVSSGGGEQFF

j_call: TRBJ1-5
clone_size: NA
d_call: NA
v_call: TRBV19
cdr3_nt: TGTGCCAGTAGTATTCGACAGGATATATGGCGTCCCAATCAGCCCCAGCATTTT
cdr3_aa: CASSIRQDIWRPNQPQHF

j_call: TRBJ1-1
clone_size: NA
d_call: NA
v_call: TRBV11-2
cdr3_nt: TGTGCCAGCAGCTTAATACGCGGGGAAGCTTTCTTT
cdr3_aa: CASSLIRGEAFF

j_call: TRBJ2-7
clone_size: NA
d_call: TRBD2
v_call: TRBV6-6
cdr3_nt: TGTGCCAGCAGTTTGGGACTAGCGGGGGGGCCTAACGAGCAGTACTTC
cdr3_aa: CASSLGLAGGPNEQYF